Shown below are 10 T cell receptor beta chains from a single sample sequenced in a study of blood T cell repertoires in COVID-19. Assay used: immunoSEQ multiplex PCR; TCRdb lists only in-frame clones, some missing. Among around 25,000 clones, approximately 90% were seen once, and the ten largest hold about 3%. Sequenced input: peripheral blood. These receptors were obtained from a human donor in a cohort sampled during active COVID-19.

V and J are TRBV19 and TRBJ1-1; TRBD1 matches at 9 bases. J lost 6 bases, V lost 6 bases, and 11 bases had no gene match. The CDR3 is made up of 15 amino acids. Per the germline V gene, CDR1 is LNHDA and CDR2 is SQIVND (reference sequence). The CDR3 region is CASRTIDRGVAEAFF. The CDR3 nucleotides are TGTGCCAGTAGGACAATAGACAGGGGGGTAGCTGAAGCTTTCTTT.

This rearrangement joins TRBV10-2 to TRBJ2-3; 8 bases map to TRBD1. The CDR3 sequence is 15 residues long. The germline CDR1 and CDR2 sequences are WSHSY and SAAADI. The J segment lost 1 base and the V segment lost 4 bases, leaving 4 bases of the junction unmatched. CDR3 DNA: TGCGCCAGCAGTGGGGGACAGGCGGGCACAGATACGCAGTATTTT. Protein sequence: CASSGGQAGTDTQYF.

This chain links TRBV5-1 with TRBJ2-7; 9 bases match TRBD2. The CDR3 is 15 amino acids. J gave up 5 bases and V 2 bases, and 8 bases lay outside the gene matches. Germline loops: CDR1 SGHRS, CDR2 YFSETQ. The CDR3 DNA reads TGCGCCAGCAGCTTTAGCGGGAGCAGTTTGGACGAGCAGTACTTC. It encodes CASSFSGSSLDEQYF. Full variable domain (outside the CDR3, taken from reference TRBV5-1 and TRBJ2-7): KAGVTQTPRYLIKTRGQQVTLSCSPISGHRSVSWYQQTPGQGLQFLFEYFSETQRNKGNFPGRFSGRQFSNSRSEMNVSTLELGDSALYLCASSFSGSSLDEQYFGPGTRLTVT.

V gene TRBV6-5 combines with J gene TRBJ2-5; no clear D. CDR3 length: 14 residues. Germline V gene lookup returns CDR1 MNHEY and CDR2 SVGAGI. Trimming stripped 4 bases from V and 5 bases from J, with 14 bases between. CDR3 nucleotide sequence: TGTGCCAGCAGTTCCGCCAGGCCCCCGGAGACCCAGTACTTC. Translating it yields CASSSARPPETQYF.

The chain recombines TRBV6-6 with TRBJ2-7; 8 bases match TRBD2. The length of the CDR3 is 17 residues. Germline lookup yields CDR1 MNHNY and CDR2 SVGAGI (reference sequence). V shed 5 bases, J shed 6 bases, and the junction held 18 bases outside the gene matches. The chain's CDR3 is CASSPSTAGDGGAEQYF. The CDR3 DNA sequence: TGTGCCAGCAGTCCGTCGACAGCGGGAGATGGAGGTGCCGAGCAGTACTTC.

The chain joins TRBV5-1 to TRBJ1-1, with D possibly being TRBD1 (6 bases). Deletions cut 0 bases from V and 5 bases from J, with 11 bases between. This CDR3 has 14 amino acids. Germline CDR1 and CDR2: SGHRS and YFSETQ. The CDR3 nucleotides are TGCGCCAGCAGCTTGGGGGTCCAGGGGACTGAAGCTTTCTTT. Translation gives CASSLGVQGTEAFF.

This chain uses TRBV28 with TRBJ1-3, with unresolved D. Trimming took off 3 bases at V and 4 bases at J, with 16 bases between the two ends. The CDR3 spans 16 residues. Germline CDR1 MDHEN, CDR2 SYDVKM. The CDR3 DNA reads as TGTGCCAGCAGTTTCGCTGTACGACGGGTCGGAAACACCATATATTTT. Amino acid sequence: CASSFAVRRVGNTIYF.

V gene TRBV4-2 combines with J gene TRBJ1-2; D remains unclear. The V and J ends lost 1 base and 4 bases respectively, with 4 bases between them. CDR1 is LGHNA, CDR2 YNFKEQ, per germline. The CDR3 has 12 residues. CDR3 in DNA: TGTGCCAGCAGCCAAGCCATCTATGGCTACACCTTC. It encodes CASSQAIYGYTF.

A note on this clone: Additional DNA sequences in this sample encode the identical CDR3. The chain's CDR3 is CASSVVGQGYNEQFF. CDR3 coding DNA: TGTGCCAGCAGCGTAGTTGGACAGGGGTACAATGAGCAGTTCTTC. The chain recombines TRBV9 with TRBJ2-1; 9 bases are a match to TRBD1. The CDR3 contains 15 residues. With V trimmed by 0 bases and J by 4 bases, 2 bases remained unmatched. CDR1 is SGDLS, CDR2 YYNGEE, per germline.

The V call is TRBV24-1, the J call TRBJ2-3; 8 bases map to TRBD2. The J segment lost 4 bases and the V segment lost 5 bases, leaving 4 bases of the junction unmatched. The CDR3 loop spans 14 amino acids. CDR1 is KGHDR, CDR2 SFDVKD, per germline. This chain's CDR3 is CATSASGGPDTQYF. The CDR3 DNA reads TGTGCCACCAGTGCCAGCGGGGGACCAGATACGCAGTATTTT.